These T cell receptor beta chains were read from a single sample in a study of cytomegalovirus exposure and HLA in healthy donors. This table comes from immunoSEQ multiplex PCR, and its TCRdb copy is limited to in-frame clones, with some not included. The table has fewer than 140,000 clones, around 85% seen once. Specimen: PBMCs. The receptors were sampled from a man in his fifties or sixties in good health and CMV-seronegative. Both conserved end residues are part of each CDR3. The D gene is left open where the match is weak. Size tells how often a clone was seen (once, few, many) or the class of an expanded clone, and some rows leave it out.

j_call: TRBJ1-6; v_call: TRBV30; d_call: TRBD1; clone_size: .; cdr3_nt: TGTGCCTTATCCGGGACAGTCGAGAATTCACCCCTCCACTTT; cdr3_aa: CALSGTVENSPLHF
j_call: TRBJ2-3; v_call: TRBV7-3; d_call: TRBD2; clone_size: .; cdr3_nt: TGTGCCAGCAGCTATGGACTAGCGGGGGGCACAGATACGCAGTATTTT; cdr3_aa: CASSYGLAGGTDTQYF
j_call: TRBJ2-4; v_call: TRBV5-1; d_call: .; clone_size: few; cdr3_nt: TGCGCCAGCAGCTTGGGGTCAGGGGAAAACATTCAGTACTTC; cdr3_aa: CASSLGSGENIQYF
j_call: TRBJ2-5; v_call: TRBV2; d_call: .; clone_size: .; cdr3_nt: TGTGCCAGCAGTGAAATCCCAGCCCAGTACTTC; cdr3_aa: CASSEIPAQYF
j_call: TRBJ2-1; v_call: TRBV2; d_call: TRBD2; clone_size: .; cdr3_nt: TGTGCCAGCGGCCTAGCGGAGTACAATGAGCAGTTCTTC; cdr3_aa: CASGLAEYNEQFF
j_call: TRBJ1-4; v_call: TRBV5-1; d_call: .; clone_size: .; cdr3_nt: TGCGCCAGCAGCTTGGGATCGGGGAGTGAAAAACTGTTTTTT; cdr3_aa: CASSLGSGSEKLFF
j_call: TRBJ2-3; v_call: TRBV11-2; d_call: .; clone_size: .; cdr3_nt: TGTGCCAGCACCCCTAGCACAGATACGCAGTATTTT; cdr3_aa: CASTPSTDTQYF
j_call: TRBJ2-5; v_call: TRBV7-8; d_call: TRBD2; clone_size: .; cdr3_nt: TGTGCCAGCAGCCGAACCCCCGGGACTAGACGTACGAGTAAAGAGACCCAGTACTTC; cdr3_aa: CASSRTPGTRRTSKETQYF
j_call: TRBJ2-7; v_call: TRBV11-1; d_call: TRBD1; clone_size: .; cdr3_nt: TGTGCCAGCAGGGGGACAGGGGACAAAGTCGGCTACGAGCAGTACTTC; cdr3_aa: CASRGTGDKVGYEQYF
j_call: TRBJ1-2; v_call: TRBV7-3; d_call: .; clone_size: .; cdr3_nt: TGTGCCAGCAGCCCAGACTCGGGGAATGGCTACACCTTC; cdr3_aa: CASSPDSGNGYTF
j_call: TRBJ1-2; v_call: TRBV12-5; d_call: .; clone_size: .; cdr3_nt: TGTGCTAGTGGTTTGGGGCCTCACTATGGCTACACCTTC; cdr3_aa: CASGLGPHYGYTF
j_call: TRBJ1-2; v_call: TRBV6-5; d_call: TRBD1; clone_size: few; cdr3_nt: TGTGCCAGCAGCCCCGAGGGACAGCGGGTATATGGCTACACCTTC; cdr3_aa: CASSPEGQRVYGYTF
j_call: TRBJ2-7; v_call: TRBV19; d_call: TRBD1; clone_size: .; cdr3_nt: TGTGCCAGTAGAAGACAGGGAACCTACGAGCAGTACTTC; cdr3_aa: CASRRQGTYEQYF
j_call: TRBJ1-2; v_call: TRBV4-1; d_call: TRBD1; clone_size: .; cdr3_nt: TGCGCCAGCAGCCCATACGACAGGGGGCCGACCCATAGCACCTTC; cdr3_aa: CASSPYDRGPTHSTF
j_call: TRBJ2-2; v_call: TRBV9; d_call: TRBD1; clone_size: .; cdr3_nt: TGTGCCAGCAGCGGGGGACAGGGGGAGCTGTTTTTT; cdr3_aa: CASSGGQGELFF
j_call: TRBJ1-1; v_call: TRBV19; d_call: TRBD1; clone_size: .; cdr3_nt: TGTGCCAGTAGTGGACAGGGAATGTCAGCTTTCTTT; cdr3_aa: CASSGQGMSAFF
j_call: TRBJ1-4; v_call: TRBV7-2; d_call: TRBD1; clone_size: .; cdr3_nt: TGTGCCAGCAGCCAAGGACAGGGCGTAAAGGAAAAACTGTTTTTT; cdr3_aa: CASSQGQGVKEKLFF
j_call: TRBJ1-5; v_call: TRBV7-3; d_call: .; clone_size: .; cdr3_nt: TGTGCCAGCAGCGGCTGGGGGGGTCAGGCGTGGGTAAATCAGCCCCAGCATTTT; cdr3_aa: CASSGWGGQAWVNQPQHF
j_call: TRBJ2-1; v_call: TRBV25-1; d_call: TRBD1; clone_size: .; cdr3_nt: TGTGCCAGCAGGGACAGGGGTTCCTACAATGAGCAGTTCTTC; cdr3_aa: CASRDRGSYNEQFF
j_call: TRBJ1-5; v_call: TRBV2; d_call: .; clone_size: .; cdr3_nt: TGTGCCAGCAGTGATCGGGGTCTCGGCAATCAGCCCCAGCATTTT; cdr3_aa: CASSDRGLGNQPQHF
j_call: TRBJ1-1; v_call: TRBV5-6; d_call: TRBD1; clone_size: .; cdr3_nt: TGTGCCAGCAGCCTTGACAGGGCCGGAGAAGCTTTCTTT; cdr3_aa: CASSLDRAGEAFF
j_call: TRBJ2-7; v_call: TRBV7-9; d_call: TRBD1; clone_size: .; cdr3_nt: TGTGCCAGCAGAAAACCGGGACAGGGAACCTACGAGCAGTACTTC; cdr3_aa: CASRKPGQGTYEQYF
j_call: TRBJ1-1; v_call: TRBV5-1; d_call: .; clone_size: .; cdr3_nt: TGCGCCAGCAGCTCGACAGGAGAAGTGGGTACCTCTGAAGCTTTCTTT; cdr3_aa: CASSSTGEVGTSEAFF
j_call: TRBJ2-2; v_call: TRBV18; d_call: TRBD2; clone_size: .; cdr3_nt: TGTGCCAGCTCCCCGACTAGCGGGGACACCGGGGAGCTGTTTTTT; cdr3_aa: CASSPTSGDTGELFF
j_call: TRBJ2-5; v_call: TRBV4-2; d_call: TRBD2; clone_size: .; cdr3_nt: TGTGCCAGCAGCCAAGTGCGGGGGGGCCAAGAGACCCAGTACTTC; cdr3_aa: CASSQVRGGQETQYF
j_call: TRBJ2-3; v_call: TRBV5-1; d_call: .; clone_size: .; cdr3_nt: TGCGCCAGCACAAAACTGGCGGGGAGCACAGATACGCAGTATTTT; cdr3_aa: CASTKLAGSTDTQYF
j_call: TRBJ2-1; v_call: TRBV7-3; d_call: TRBD2; clone_size: few; cdr3_nt: TGTGCCAGCAGCTCAACTAGCGGGGGCTACAATGAGCAGTTCTTC; cdr3_aa: CASSSTSGGYNEQFF
j_call: TRBJ1-6; v_call: TRBV5-6; d_call: .; clone_size: .; cdr3_nt: TGTGCCAGCAGCTTGGGAACGGGTAGCGACCTCCACTTT; cdr3_aa: CASSLGTGSDLHF
j_call: TRBJ2-1; v_call: TRBV29-1; d_call: TRBD2; clone_size: .; cdr3_nt: TGCAGCGTTGCCCGACTAGCGGGGGGGCAGGGTGAGCAGTTCTTC; cdr3_aa: CSVARLAGGQGEQFF
j_call: TRBJ1-1; v_call: TRBV6-5; d_call: .; clone_size: .; cdr3_nt: TGTGCCAGCAGTCCGGGGTTGAACACTGAAGCTTTCTTT; cdr3_aa: CASSPGLNTEAFF
j_call: TRBJ1-2; v_call: TRBV19; d_call: TRBD1; clone_size: .; cdr3_nt: TGTGCCAGTAACCCCAAAACAGGGGGCTCTGGCTACACCTTC; cdr3_aa: CASNPKTGGSGYTF
j_call: TRBJ2-7; v_call: TRBV6-6; d_call: .; clone_size: .; cdr3_nt: TGTGCCAGCAGTTACACTGCAGGGGTAGGGTCGGGCGAGCAGTACTTC; cdr3_aa: CASSYTAGVGSGEQYF
j_call: TRBJ1-4; v_call: TRBV2; d_call: TRBD1; clone_size: .; cdr3_nt: TGTGCCAGCAAAAGACAGGGGTCTAATGAAAAACTGTTTTTT; cdr3_aa: CASKRQGSNEKLFF
j_call: TRBJ2-5; v_call: TRBV18; d_call: TRBD2; clone_size: .; cdr3_nt: TGTGCCAGCTCACCACAAGAGCGGGGAGAGACCCAGTACTTC; cdr3_aa: CASSPQERGETQYF
j_call: TRBJ1-1; v_call: TRBV10-3; d_call: TRBD1; clone_size: .; cdr3_nt: TGTGCCATCAGGGGGACAGGCCGGAGTACTGAAGCTTTCTTT; cdr3_aa: CAIRGTGRSTEAFF
j_call: TRBJ2-1; v_call: TRBV5-1; d_call: .; clone_size: once; cdr3_nt: TGCGCCAGCAGACGTCAGGGGAACCCAAACAATGAGCAGTTCTTC; cdr3_aa: CASRRQGNPNNEQFF
j_call: TRBJ2-5; v_call: TRBV11-2; d_call: TRBD1; clone_size: .; cdr3_nt: TGTGCCAGCAGCTCGGGACAGATCGGGGAGACCCAGTACTTC; cdr3_aa: CASSSGQIGETQYF
j_call: TRBJ2-5; v_call: TRBV5-1; d_call: TRBD2; clone_size: once; cdr3_nt: TGCGCCAGCAGCCCCGGGGGGGCCGGGGAGACCCAGTACTTC; cdr3_aa: CASSPGGAGETQYF
j_call: TRBJ2-5; v_call: TRBV5-1; d_call: TRBD2; clone_size: .; cdr3_nt: TGCGCCAGCAGCTTGAGGCTAGCGGGGGGGCAAGAGACCCAGTACTTC; cdr3_aa: CASSLRLAGGQETQYF
j_call: TRBJ2-1; v_call: TRBV9; d_call: TRBD1; clone_size: few; cdr3_nt: TGTGCCAGCAGCGTAGCTACAGGGACAGGGCGCATCAATGAGCAGTTCTTC; cdr3_aa: CASSVATGTGRINEQFF
j_call: TRBJ2-5; v_call: TRBV4-3; d_call: TRBD1; clone_size: .; cdr3_nt: TGCGCCAGCAGCCAAGATTGGGGGACAGGGGTAGAGACCCAGTACTTC; cdr3_aa: CASSQDWGTGVETQYF
j_call: TRBJ1-4; v_call: TRBV16; d_call: TRBD1; clone_size: .; cdr3_nt: TGTGCCAGCAGCCAATTGGACAGGACTAATGAAAAACTGTTTTTT; cdr3_aa: CASSQLDRTNEKLFF
j_call: TRBJ2-2; v_call: TRBV10-1; d_call: TRBD1; clone_size: .; cdr3_nt: TGCGCCGCCGGGACAGGGGACGGGGAGCTGTTTTTT; cdr3_aa: CAAGTGDGELFF
j_call: TRBJ2-3; v_call: TRBV4-2; d_call: .; clone_size: .; cdr3_nt: TGTGCCAGCAGCCAAGACGGCGGGGCTGGGGCAGATACGCAGTATTTT; cdr3_aa: CASSQDGGAGADTQYF
j_call: TRBJ1-2; v_call: TRBV30; d_call: .; clone_size: .; cdr3_nt: TGTGCCTGGAGTTTGTTAGGGGATGGCTACACCTTC; cdr3_aa: CAWSLLGDGYTF
j_call: TRBJ2-5; v_call: TRBV29-1; d_call: .; clone_size: .; cdr3_nt: TGCAGCGTACGTCGTGCCTCGGGGACCCAGTACTTC; cdr3_aa: CSVRRASGTQYF
j_call: TRBJ2-2; v_call: TRBV9; d_call: .; clone_size: .; cdr3_nt: TGTGCCAGCAGCGTATTTTCTTCGAACACCGGGGAGCTGTTTTTT; cdr3_aa: CASSVFSSNTGELFF
j_call: TRBJ1-1; v_call: TRBV5-4; d_call: .; clone_size: .; cdr3_nt: TGTGCCGTTAACCCGGGGATGGTCTCTGAAGCTTTCTTT; cdr3_aa: CAVNPGMVSEAFF
j_call: TRBJ2-1; v_call: TRBV6-5; d_call: TRBD2; clone_size: .; cdr3_nt: TGTGCCAGCAGTTACTCAGGGACTAGCGTTCGCGAGCAGTTCTTC; cdr3_aa: CASSYSGTSVREQFF
j_call: TRBJ1-5; v_call: TRBV28; d_call: TRBD1; clone_size: .; cdr3_nt: TGTGCCAGCAGTACCCCCGGGACAGTTAGCAATCAGCCCCAGCATTTT; cdr3_aa: CASSTPGTVSNQPQHF
j_call: TRBJ1-6; v_call: TRBV2; d_call: .; clone_size: once; cdr3_nt: TGTGCCAGCAGGCGGACAGCAAATTCACCCCTCCACTTT; cdr3_aa: CASRRTANSPLHF
j_call: TRBJ1-1; v_call: TRBV27; d_call: .; clone_size: once; cdr3_nt: TGTGCCAGCAGGCCTCCAGGTGGATTT; cdr3_aa: CASRPPGGF
j_call: TRBJ2-2; v_call: TRBV11-2; d_call: .; clone_size: .; cdr3_nt: TGTGCCAGCAGCCGTCCAGGGGAGGGCCGAGGCACCGGGGAGCTGTTTTTT; cdr3_aa: CASSRPGEGRGTGELFF
j_call: TRBJ1-5; v_call: TRBV19; d_call: TRBD1; clone_size: once; cdr3_nt: TGTGCCAGTAGCCCCGCGGTGGACAGGGCTAGGAAACAGCCCCAGCATTTT; cdr3_aa: CASSPAVDRARKQPQHF
j_call: TRBJ2-6; v_call: TRBV5-4; d_call: TRBD1; clone_size: .; cdr3_nt: TGTGCCAGCTCGAGGACAGGGGTGTCTGGGGCCAACGTCCTGACTTTC; cdr3_aa: CASSRTGVSGANVLTF
j_call: TRBJ2-6; v_call: TRBV15; d_call: .; clone_size: .; cdr3_nt: TGTGCCACCAGCAGAGTGAGAAACTCTGGGGCCAACGTCCTGACTTTC; cdr3_aa: CATSRVRNSGANVLTF
j_call: TRBJ2-6; v_call: TRBV27; d_call: .; clone_size: .; cdr3_nt: TGTGCCAGCAGTTCTAACGGAGTATCTGGGGCCAACGTCCTGACTTTC; cdr3_aa: CASSSNGVSGANVLTF
j_call: TRBJ1-5; v_call: TRBV6-5; d_call: TRBD1; clone_size: .; cdr3_nt: TGTGCCAGCAGGCCAGGGGGCGCGGCGCAGCCCCAGCATTTT; cdr3_aa: CASRPGGAAQPQHF
j_call: TRBJ1-1; v_call: TRBV19; d_call: TRBD1; clone_size: .; cdr3_nt: TGTGCCAGTAGTCCTGGGACAGGGGGTGGTGACACTGAAGCTTTCTTT; cdr3_aa: CASSPGTGGGDTEAFF